A single sample gave rise to the 8 T cell receptor beta chains below, sequenced in a study of neurological immune-mediated disorders. Using its own MiXCR run on the 5' RACE reads, TCRdb lists one record per CDR3 protein. The sample shows about 38,000 distinct CDR3 sequences, roughly 5% of them seen only once. Sample: CD4+ T cells from blood. The source of these receptors is a young man in good health.

On this clonotype: The junction and the germline gene differ at one end; a read error may be behind it. The chain joins TRBV6-5 to TRBJ1-1; 7 bases agree with TRBD1. The CDR3 totals 15 residues. The germline V gene has CDR1 MNHEY and CDR2 SVGAGI. CDR3 nucleotide sequence: TGTGCCAGCAGTCGTCTCACAGGGGCCTCCACTGAAGATTTCTTT. Amino acids: CASSRLTGASTEDFF.

This clonotype was recorded at least ten times. This chain uses TRBV10-2 with TRBJ1-1, with D hard to call. This CDR3 has 15 amino acids. Trimming left V 7 bases short and J 2 bases short, with 17 bases between. Per the germline V gene, CDR1 is WSHSY and CDR2 is SAAADI. In DNA, the CDR3 is TGCGCCAGCATGGACCCGGGGTCCTCTAACACTGAAGCTTTCTTT. Its protein is CASMDPGSSNTEAFF.

At least ten counts were recorded for this clonotype. The rearrangement joins TRBV20-1 to TRBJ1-6, with TRBD1 identical over 7 bases. The CDR3 length is 15 residues. Germline V gene sequence: CDR1 DFQATT, CDR2 SNEGSKA (reference sequence). V dropped 5 bases and J dropped 7; count of bases not matched to a gene: 11. DNA of the CDR3: TGCAGTGCTTCAAAATCGGACAGGAGAAATTCACCCCTCCACTTT. It translates to CSASKSDRRNSPLHF.

The J gene is TRBJ1-6, the V gene TRBV20-1; D not certain. Germline V lookup: CDR1 DFQATT, CDR2 SNEGSKA (reference sequence). The CDR3 consists of 15 residues. Trimming took 2 bases from V and 6 from J, leaving 14 bases between them. The CDR3 DNA is TGCAGTGCTAGAAGGGCCGGGCGGTTTAATTCACCCCTCCACTTT. The encoded protein is CSARRAGRFNSPLHF.

This clonotype was observed many times. The chain carries TRBV6-5 and TRBJ1-5, with 9 positions matching TRBD1. Germline CDR1 reads MNHEY; CDR2 reads SVGAGI. The CDR3 runs to 15 residues. The V gene end was trimmed by 2 bases and the J gene end by 3 bases; junction bases not matched to a gene: 2. The CDR3 sequence: CASSYDRGTNQPQHF. Here the CDR3 DNA reads TGTGCCAGCAGTTACGACAGGGGGACCAATCAGCCCCAGCATTTT.

At least ten counts were recorded for this clonotype. V usage is TRBV5-1 and J usage is TRBJ1-2; TRBD1 matches 7 bases. The ends lost 3 bases at V and 10 bases at J; junction bases unmatched: 9. CDR1 is SGHRS, CDR2 YFSETQ, per germline. The CDR3 extends over 13 amino acids. CDR3: CASSYFTGEIYTF. CDR3 DNA: TGCGCCAGCAGCTATTTTACAGGGGAGATCTACACCTTC.

This clonotype was picked up many times. This chain connects TRBV30 to TRBJ2-1; tentatively, D is TRBD2 (7 bases). Germline V gene lookup returns CDR1 GTSNPN and CDR2 SVGIG (reference sequence). The V end was cut by 2 bases, the J end by 8 bases, with 16 bases between. The CDR3 extends over 14 amino acids. In DNA, the CDR3 is TGTGCCTGGAGTAAACGGGGGGCGGGGGATGAGCAGTTCTTC. Amino acid sequence: CAWSKRGAGDEQFF.

This clonotype was observed at least ten times. The genes are TRBV2 and TRBJ1-4; TRBD1 is a possible D gene (6 bases). The CDR3 has 15 amino acids. Trimming left V 1 base short and J 4 bases short, with 10 bases between. CDR1 is SNHLY, CDR2 FYNNEI, per germline. This chain's CDR3 is CASSEEQGYNEKLFF. In DNA, the CDR3 is TGTGCCAGCAGTGAAGAACAGGGCTATAATGAAAAACTGTTTTTT.